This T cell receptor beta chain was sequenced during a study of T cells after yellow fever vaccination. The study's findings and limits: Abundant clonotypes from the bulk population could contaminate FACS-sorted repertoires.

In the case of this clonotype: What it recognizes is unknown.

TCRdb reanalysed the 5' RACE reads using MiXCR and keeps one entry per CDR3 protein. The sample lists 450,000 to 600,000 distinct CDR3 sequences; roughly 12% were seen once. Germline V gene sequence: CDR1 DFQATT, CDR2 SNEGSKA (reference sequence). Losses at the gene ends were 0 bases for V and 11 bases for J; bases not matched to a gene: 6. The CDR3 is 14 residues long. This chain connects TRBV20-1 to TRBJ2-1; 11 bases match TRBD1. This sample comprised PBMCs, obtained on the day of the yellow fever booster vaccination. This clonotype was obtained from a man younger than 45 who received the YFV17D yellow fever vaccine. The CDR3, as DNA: TGCAGTGCTAGAGATGAGGGGACAGGGGGAAAGCAGTTCTTC. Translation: CSARDEGTGGKQFF.